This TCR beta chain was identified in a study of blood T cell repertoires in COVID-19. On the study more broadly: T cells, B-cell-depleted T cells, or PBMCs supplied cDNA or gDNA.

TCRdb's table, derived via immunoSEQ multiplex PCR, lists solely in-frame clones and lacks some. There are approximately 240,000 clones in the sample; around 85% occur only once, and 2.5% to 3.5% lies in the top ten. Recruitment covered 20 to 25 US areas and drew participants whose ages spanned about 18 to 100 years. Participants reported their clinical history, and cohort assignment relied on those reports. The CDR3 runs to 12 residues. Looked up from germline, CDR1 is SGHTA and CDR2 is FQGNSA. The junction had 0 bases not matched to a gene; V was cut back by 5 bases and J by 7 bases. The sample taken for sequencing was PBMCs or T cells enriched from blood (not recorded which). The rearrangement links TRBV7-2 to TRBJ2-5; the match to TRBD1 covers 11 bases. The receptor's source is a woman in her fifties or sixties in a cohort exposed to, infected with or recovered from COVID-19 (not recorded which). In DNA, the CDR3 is TGTGCCAGCAGCGGACAGGGGGCGACCCAGTACTTC. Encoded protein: CASSGQGATQYF.